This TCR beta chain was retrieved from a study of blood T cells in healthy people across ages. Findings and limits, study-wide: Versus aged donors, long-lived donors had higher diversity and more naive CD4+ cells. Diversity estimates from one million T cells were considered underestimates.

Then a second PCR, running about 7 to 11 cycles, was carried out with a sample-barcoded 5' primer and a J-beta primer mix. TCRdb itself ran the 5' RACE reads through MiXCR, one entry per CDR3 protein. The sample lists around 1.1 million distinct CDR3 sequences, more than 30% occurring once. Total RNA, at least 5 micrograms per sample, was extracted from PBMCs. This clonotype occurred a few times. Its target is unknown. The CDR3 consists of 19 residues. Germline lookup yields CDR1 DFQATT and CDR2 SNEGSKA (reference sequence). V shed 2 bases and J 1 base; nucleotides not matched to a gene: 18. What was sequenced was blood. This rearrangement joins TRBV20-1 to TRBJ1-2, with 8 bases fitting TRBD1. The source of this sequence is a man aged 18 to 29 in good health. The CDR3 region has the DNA TGCAGTGCTAGACCCACGACAGGGGCCGACCCGAAACTTAACTATGGCTACACCTTC. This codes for CSARPTTGADPKLNYGYTF.